Here is one T cell receptor beta chain with its context. The antigen is unknown. Profiled with immunoSEQ multiplex PCR; TCRdb holds only in-frame clones, not every one. Seen here are about 140,000 clones, approximately 90% observed once, and the top ten hold over 1%. This record comes from a study of T cell responses to AZD1222 COVID-19 vaccine. Study-level points and caveats: The sample set comprised mostly white British donors with more females, and clonal diversity was possibly underestimated. Reportedly, nearly half the spike-specific TCRs target unmutated variant regions. Spike-specific TCR breadth and depth were elevated following two AZD1222 doses.

Germline values: CDR1 LNHDA, CDR2 SQIVND (reference sequence). Trimming took 3 bases from V and 5 from J, leaving 7 bases between them. CDR3 length: 12 amino acids. Sequencing was performed on peripheral blood, taken 28 days after the second AZD1222 dose. This sequence joins TRBV19 and TRBJ1-1, with D unresolved. The source of this sequence is an adult who received the AZD1222 COVID-19 vaccine. Here the CDR3 reads CASSIFPTEAFF. CDR3 nucleotides: TGTGCCAGTAGTATCTTCCCAACTGAAGCTTTCTTT.